This passage covers 6 T cell receptor beta chains from one sample sequenced in a study of blood T cell repertoires in COVID-19. The data were produced by immunoSEQ multiplex PCR, yet TCRdb's version contains in-frame clones alone and is incomplete. The repertoire holds a few hundred thousand clones, with approximately 86% as singletons. Specimen: peripheral blood. These receptors all come from a woman aged 55-70 years with COVID-19, enrolled during active disease.

The gene calls are TRBV11-1 and TRBJ2-5; D not certain. Germline loops: CDR1 SGHAT, CDR2 FQDESV (reference sequence). The CDR3 runs 16 residues. V lost 5 bases and J lost 0, with 16 bases in between. CDR3 region: CASSPAPTQYQETQYF. The CDR3 nucleotides are TGTGCCAGCAGCCCCGCCCCCACACAGTACCAAGAGACCCAGTACTTC.

This clone was observed a single time. The V call is TRBV4-2, the J call TRBJ2-5; TRBD2 aligns across 12 bases. Trimming removed 1 base from V and 4 bases from J; junction bases left unmatched: 4. In germline, CDR1 is LGHNA, CDR2 YNFKEQ. The CDR3 spans 16 residues. CDR3 in amino acids: CASSQAPTSGRETQYF. CDR3 DNA sequence: TGTGCCAGCAGCCAAGCCCCGACTAGCGGGAGAGAGACCCAGTACTTC.

This chain joins TRBV27 and TRBJ1-6; no clear D. Per the germline V gene, CDR1 is MNHEY and CDR2 is SMNVEV (reference sequence). CDR3 length: 13 amino acids. V was trimmed by 5 bases and J by 7 bases, leaving 9 bases between them. This CDR3 is CASSPRGNSPLHF. CDR3 in DNA: TGTGCCAGCAGTCCCCGCGGCAATTCACCCCTCCACTTT.

The chain couples TRBV30 to TRBJ2-1; D might be TRBD1 (5 bases). Per germline, CDR1 GTSNPN and CDR2 SVGIG (reference sequence). This CDR3 contains 15 residues. Trimming stripped 0 bases from V and 4 bases from J, with 13 bases between. The CDR3 reads CAWSVSRQGYNEQFF. The DNA of the CDR3 is TGTGCCTGGAGTGTAAGCCGTCAGGGATACAATGAGCAGTTCTTC.

The rearrangement joins TRBV7-9 to TRBJ2-5; 7 bases map to TRBD1. With V trimmed by 5 bases and J by 1 base, 4 bases remained unmatched. The CDR3 has 14 amino acids. CDR1 and CDR2 from the germline V gene are SEHNR and FQNEAQ (reference sequence). In DNA form, the CDR3 reads TGTGCCAGCAGCCCCCGGGACAGCCAAGAGACCCAGTACTTC. Protein: CASSPRDSQETQYF.

This chain joins TRBV10-3 and TRBJ2-7; 10 bases map to TRBD1. V shed 3 bases and J 2 bases; nucleotides not matched to a gene: 4. Germline loops: CDR1 ENHRY, CDR2 SYGVKD. CDR3 length equals 15 residues. The CDR3 nucleotides are TGTGCCATCAGTGAAGGACAGGGGGTTACCTACGAGCAGTACTTC. Its protein product is CAISEGQGVTYEQYF.